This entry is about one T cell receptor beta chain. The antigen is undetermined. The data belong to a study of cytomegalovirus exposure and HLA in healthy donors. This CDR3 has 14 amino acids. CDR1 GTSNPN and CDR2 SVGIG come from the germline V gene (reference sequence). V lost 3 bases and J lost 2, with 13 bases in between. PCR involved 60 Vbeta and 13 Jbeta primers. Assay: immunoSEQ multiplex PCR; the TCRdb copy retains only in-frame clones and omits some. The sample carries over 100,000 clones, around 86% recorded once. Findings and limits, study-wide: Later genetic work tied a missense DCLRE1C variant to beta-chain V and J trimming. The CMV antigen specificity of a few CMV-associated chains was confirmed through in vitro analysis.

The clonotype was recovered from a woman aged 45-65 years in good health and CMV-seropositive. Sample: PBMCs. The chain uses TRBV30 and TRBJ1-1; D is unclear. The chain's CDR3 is CAWSVKQTNTEAFF. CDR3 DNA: TGTGCCTGGAGCGTAAAACAGACAAACACTGAAGCTTTCTTT.